This entry lists 28 T cell receptor beta chains sequenced from one sample in a study of long-term antiretroviral therapy in people with HIV. Version v3.0 of the immunoSEQ assay was performed at survey level. Generated by immunoSEQ multiplex PCR, the TCRdb table keeps only in-frame clones and is missing some. The repertoire holds about 17,000 clones, with 79% as singletons. The input for sequencing was unsorted PBMCs, taken at the start of antiretroviral therapy. These receptors were obtained from a man aged 25-45 years with HIV.

This chain links TRBV9 with TRBJ2-7; 8 bases agree with TRBD2. The CDR3 totals 14 residues. Germline CDR1 and CDR2: SGDLS and YYNGEE. V lost 2 bases, J lost 5 bases, and 6 bases stayed unmatched. CDR3: CASSVSGGDHEQYF. The CDR3 DNA sequence: TGTGCCAGCAGCGTCTCGGGGGGGGACCACGAGCAGTACTTC.

This sequence joins TRBV11-2 and TRBJ1-2; D gene unclear. The germline V and J ends were trimmed by 2 bases and 8 bases, with 15 bases remaining between them. CDR3 length: 14 residues. The V gene's germline CDR1 is SGHAT and CDR2 FQNNGV. The DNA of the CDR3 is TGTGCCAGCAGCTTATGGCTTGGGGATTTAGGCTACACCTTC. It specifies CASSLWLGDLGYTF.

Here the CDR3 DNA reads TGTGCCAGCAGTTATTTAAGCGGGGGATCCTACGAGCAGTACTTC. Residues: CASSYLSGGSYEQYF. V and J are TRBV28 and TRBJ2-7, with 8 nucleotides matching TRBD2. Trimming at V came to 4 bases and at J to 1 base, leaving 6 bases not matched to a gene. The CDR3 loop spans 15 amino acids. Germline CDR1 and CDR2: MDHEN and SYDVKM.

The DNA for the CDR3 is TGTGCCAGCAGCTCAAAACATCAGCCCCAGCATTTT. Translating it yields CASSSKHQPQHF. The gene calls are TRBV6-5 and TRBJ1-5, with no clear D. This CDR3 comprises 12 residues. V was cut by 6 bases and J by 5 bases, with 8 bases left in between. The germline gives CDR1 MNHEY, CDR2 SVGAGI.

The chain combines TRBV19 with TRBJ2-7, with D perhaps TRBD2 (5 bases). V lost 5 bases and J lost 4, with 12 bases in between. Germline lookup yields CDR1 LNHDA and CDR2 SQIVND (reference sequence). The CDR3 runs to 13 residues. CDR3 loop: CASSASRGYEQYF. CDR3 DNA: TGTGCCAGTAGTGCATCCCGGGGTTACGAGCAGTACTTC.

This sequence joins TRBV9 and TRBJ2-3, with a weak D call TRBD2 (6 bases). V was shortened by 0 bases and J by 2 bases, with 10 bases between the two germline ends. The CDR3 loop spans 15 amino acids. The V gene's germline CDR1 is SGDLS and CDR2 YYNGEE. CDR3 nucleotide sequence: TGTGCCAGCAGCGTAGAAGCGGGCCACACAGATACGCAGTATTTT. Encoded protein: CASSVEAGHTDTQYF.

This clone was seen a handful of times. The rearrangement links TRBV11-3 to TRBJ2-3; no reliable D call. Germline lookup yields CDR1 SGHNT and CDR2 YENEEA. CDR3 length: 13 residues. Between the trimmed V and J ends, which lost 5 bases and 4 bases, there was a span of 10 bases. CDR3 loop: CASSRLSPDTQYF. CDR3 DNA: TGTGCCAGCAGCCGCCTTTCGCCAGATACGCAGTATTTT.

V is TRBV5-4 and J is TRBJ2-7; 7 nucleotides line up with TRBD2. The length of the CDR3 is 17 residues. CDR1 is SGHNT and CDR2 is YYREEE in the germline V gene (reference sequence). Unmatched junction bases numbered 10, after V lost 1 base and J lost 0 bases. CDR3 coding DNA: TGTGCCAGCAGCTTGTTTCGCGGGGGTGCGAGCTCCTACGAGCAGTACTTC. Protein product: CASSLFRGGASSYEQYF.

This clone was recorded once. The chain couples TRBV18 to TRBJ1-6; D not certain. From germline, CDR1 is KGHSH and CDR2 LQKENI. The length of the CDR3 is 14 residues. V was pared by 0 bases and J by 9 bases, with 9 bases between. The CDR3 protein is CASSPPISGSPLHF. Here the CDR3 DNA reads TGTGCCAGCTCACCACCCATTAGTGGTTCACCCCTCCACTTT.

The chain joins TRBV5-4 to TRBJ1-1; a weak D match, TRBD1 (5 bases). Germline loops: CDR1 SGHNT, CDR2 YYREEE (reference sequence). The CDR3 contains 12 residues. V was cut by 4 bases and J by 11 bases, with 15 bases left in between. CDR3 region: CASSIDSSPAFF. In DNA, the CDR3 is TGTGCCAGCAGCATTGACAGCAGCCCTGCTTTCTTT.

The V gene is TRBV19, the J gene TRBJ2-3; D gene ambiguous. V lost 7 bases and J lost 2, with 16 bases in between. The germline V gene has CDR1 LNHDA and CDR2 SQIVND (reference sequence). This CDR3 spans 15 amino acids. The CDR3 region is CASTPGGFLTDTQYF. The CDR3 region has the DNA TGTGCCAGTACTCCTGGTGGGTTTCTCACAGATACGCAGTATTTT.

The chain combines TRBV30 with TRBJ1-2; TRBD1 matches at 7 bases. After removal of 5 bases from V and 2 bases from J, the junction contained 2 bases not matched to a gene. Germline V gives CDR1 GTSNPN, CDR2 SVGIG (reference sequence). The CDR3 has 12 residues. Here the CDR3 DNA reads TGTGCCTGGTCACAGGGGAACTATGGCTACACCTTC. It codes for CAWSQGNYGYTF.

The rearrangement links TRBV7-9 to TRBJ2-1, with 7 bases aligning to TRBD1. The V gene end was trimmed by 2 bases and the J gene end by 8 bases; junction bases not matched to a gene: 6. This CDR3 comprises 14 residues. CDR1 and CDR2 (germline): SEHNR, FQNEAQ (reference sequence). The CDR3 region has the DNA TGTGCCAGCAGCTTACCGACAGGGAACCATGAGCAGTTCTTC. Amino acids: CASSLPTGNHEQFF. Full variable domain (remainder filled in from reference TRBV7-9 and TRBJ2-1): DTGVSQNPRHKITKRGQNVTFRCDPISEHNRLYWYRQTLGQGPEFLTYFQNEAQLEKSRLLSDRFSAERPKGSFSTLEIQRTEQGDSAMYLCASSLPTGNHEQFFGPGTRLTVL.

The genes are TRBV11-2 and TRBJ1-1; D gene ambiguous. CDR1 is SGHAT, CDR2 FQNNGV, per germline. Trimming removed 0 bases at V and 1 base at J, with 3 bases between. CDR3 size: 13 residues. The CDR3 coding sequence is TGTGCCAGCAGCTTAGACCAGAACACTGAAGCTTTCTTT. This encodes CASSLDQNTEAFF. The full variable domain, its missing parts supplied by reference TRBV11-2 and TRBJ1-1, is EAGVAQSPRYKIIEKRQSVAFWCNPISGHATLYWYQQILGQGPKLLIQFQNNGVVDDSQLPKDRFSAERLKGVDSTLKIQPAKLEDSAVYLCASSLDQNTEAFFGQGTRLTVV.

This chain uses TRBV4-3 with TRBJ2-7; 8 bases map to TRBD2. From germline, CDR1 is LGHNA and CDR2 YSLEER. The V segment lost 0 bases and the J segment 4 bases; nucleotides outside the gene matches: 8. The CDR3 spans 16 residues. Written as DNA, the CDR3 is TGCGCCAGCAGCCAAGATATTGATAAGCGGGAGTACGAGCAGTACTTC. It translates to CASSQDIDKREYEQYF.

V usage is TRBV6-1 and J usage is TRBJ2-1; a weak D match, TRBD1 (6 bases). CDR1 is MNHNS and CDR2 is SASEGT in the germline V gene. This CDR3 region has 16 residues. Between the trimmed V and J ends, which lost 0 bases and 0 bases, there was a span of 9 bases. CDR3 DNA: TGTGCCAGCAGTGAAGCGAACAGGGTCTCCTACAATGAGCAGTTCTTC. As protein: CASSEANRVSYNEQFF.

The rearrangement uses TRBV6-4 and TRBJ2-1; 9 bases are shared with TRBD2. The V and J ends lost 6 bases and 7 bases, in that order; junction bases with no gene match: 10. This CDR3 contains 15 residues. Germline CDR1 is MRHNA and CDR2 is SNTAGT. CDR3 nucleotide sequence: TGTGCCAGCAGCATAGTAGCGGGAGAGGAGAATGAGCAGTTCTTC. It translates to CASSIVAGEENEQFF.

V is TRBV30 and J is TRBJ2-1, with D possibly TRBD2 on 6 matching bases. Germline V gene sequence: CDR1 GTSNPN, CDR2 SVGIG (reference sequence). The CDR3 extends over 15 amino acids. Trimming shortened V by 7 bases and J by 0 bases, and 16 bases separated the two germline ends. CDR3 amino acids: CASGSDLSSYNEQFF. CDR3 DNA: TGTGCCTCCGGGAGCGATCTAAGCTCCTACAATGAGCAGTTCTTC.

V usage is TRBV18 and J usage is TRBJ2-2; 13 positions match TRBD2. CDR1 and CDR2 (germline): KGHSH, LQKENI. There are 18 residues in the CDR3. V shed 6 bases and J 3 bases; nucleotides not matched to a gene: 10. The CDR3 sequence is CASSPGLAGVRDTGELFF. CDR3 nucleotides: TGTGCCAGCTCCCCAGGACTAGCGGGAGTTCGGGACACCGGGGAGCTGTTTTTT.

The gene calls are TRBV28 and TRBJ2-5; 8 bases are shared with TRBD2. This CDR3 is built from 15 residues. The V and J ends lost 2 bases and 1 base, in that order; junction bases with no gene match: 3. Per the germline V gene, CDR1 is MDHEN and CDR2 is SYDVKM. The CDR3 loop reads CASSLVLAAQETQYF. The CDR3 bases are TGTGCCAGCAGTTTAGTACTAGCGGCCCAAGAGACCCAGTACTTC. Full variable domain (rest looked up from reference TRBV28 and TRBJ2-5): DVKVTQSSRYLVKRTGEKVFLECVQDMDHENMFWYRQDPGLGLRLIYFSYDVKMKEKGDIPEGYSVSREKKERFSLILESASTNQTSMYLCASSLVLAAQETQYFGPGTRLLVL.

The CDR3 sequence: CASSIKLQAVPYEQYF. The CDR3 nucleotides read TGTGCCAGTAGTATAAAACTCCAGGCCGTTCCCTACGAGCAGTACTTC. V is TRBV19 and J is TRBJ2-7; the D is unclear. This CDR3 is 16 amino acids long. From germline, CDR1 is LNHDA and CDR2 SQIVND (reference sequence). The germline V and J ends were trimmed by 2 bases and 2 bases, with 16 bases remaining between them.

The gene calls are TRBV28 and TRBJ2-5; 10 bases are shared with TRBD2. CDR1 MDHEN and CDR2 SYDVKM come from the germline V gene. Unmatched junction bases numbered 8, after V lost 5 bases and J lost 2 bases. The CDR3 totals 16 residues. The CDR3 loop is CASSLGGLAEQETQYF. CDR3 coding DNA: TGTGCCAGCAGTCTTGGAGGACTAGCGGAACAAGAGACCCAGTACTTC.

The rearrangement links TRBV11-1 to TRBJ2-5; possibly TRBD2 for D (6 bases). V was pared by 3 bases and J by 5 bases, with 16 bases between. Germline CDR1 reads SGHAT; CDR2 reads FQDESV (reference sequence). This CDR3 spans 15 amino acids. Here the CDR3 DNA reads TGTGCCAGCAGCTTGGAAGGAGGGGCCGTCGAGACCCAGTACTTC. As protein: CASSLEGGAVETQYF.

This clone was recorded only once. The chain combines TRBV28 with TRBJ2-3, with D uncertain. The CDR3 spans 12 residues. Between the trimmed V and J ends, which lost 2 bases and 2 bases, there was a span of 2 bases. The germline V gene encodes CDR1 MDHEN and CDR2 SYDVKM. The CDR3 nucleotides are TGTGCCAGCAGTTTACCCACAGATACGCAGTATTTT. Encoded protein: CASSLPTDTQYF.

The V gene is TRBV13, the J gene TRBJ1-3; D gene uncertain. V lost 5 bases and J lost 0, with 8 bases in between. Germline V gene lookup returns CDR1 PRHDT and CDR2 FYEKMQ (reference sequence). The CDR3 extends over 14 amino acids. The CDR3 here is CASSPKYSGNTIYF. CDR3 nucleotide sequence: TGTGCCAGCAGCCCTAAGTACTCTGGAAACACCATATATTTT.

Judged by abundance, this clone is medium-sized. The chain links TRBV30 to TRBJ2-1; D is possibly TRBD1 or TRBD2 (5 bases each). Germline V gives CDR1 GTSNPN, CDR2 SVGIG (reference sequence). This CDR3 is 11 amino acids long. Trimming removed 2 bases from V and 8 bases from J, with 7 bases in between. CDR3 residues: CAWSQGHEQFF. The CDR3 DNA follows: TGTGCCTGGAGTCAGGGACATGAGCAGTTCTTC. Together with reference TRBV30 and TRBJ2-1, the CDR3 gives the full variable domain: SQTIHQWPATLVQPVGSPLSLECTVEGTSNPNLYWYRQAAGRGLQLLFYSVGIGQISSEVPQNLSASRPQDRQFILSSKKLLLSDSGFYLCAWSQGHEQFFGPGTRLTVL.

The rearrangement links TRBV2 to TRBJ2-3; possible D gene TRBD2, 6 bases. There are 17 residues in the CDR3. The V and J ends lost 5 bases and 6 bases respectively, with 24 bases between them. Germline-derived CDR1 and CDR2 are SNHLY and FYNNEI. The CDR3 is CASSPFRDFLLTDTQYF. The CDR3 nucleotides are TGTGCCAGCAGTCCTTTCCGGGACTTCCTCCTCACGGATACGCAGTATTTT.

The chain couples TRBV27 to TRBJ2-7, with D maybe TRBD2 (6 bases). In germline, CDR1 is MNHEY, CDR2 SMNVEV (reference sequence). V was shortened by 3 bases and J by 5 bases, with 14 bases between the two germline ends. This CDR3 has 14 residues. DNA of the CDR3: TGTGCCAGCAGTTTGATTTTTACGGGGGACGAGCAGTACTTC. Translated: CASSLIFTGDEQYF.